These 9 T cell receptor beta chains were all obtained from the same sample, sequenced in a study of blood T cell repertoires in COVID-19. Generated by immunoSEQ multiplex PCR, the TCRdb table keeps only in-frame clones and is missing some. The repertoire holds some 89,000 clones, with 76% as singletons. The sequencing input was peripheral blood. These receptors were obtained from a man between 70 and 80 years old with acute or convalescent COVID-19.

The V and J genes are TRBV7-3 and TRBJ2-6; 9 positions agree with TRBD1. The CDR3 is 18 residues long. Germline CDR1 SGHTA, CDR2 FQGTGA. Unmatched junction bases numbered 10, after V lost 6 bases and J lost 1 base. The CDR3 spells CASRTPGTGTSGANVLTF. The CDR3 DNA reads as TGTGCCAGCAGGACCCCCGGGACAGGGACTTCTGGGGCCAACGTCCTGACTTTC.

This chain connects TRBV5-1 to TRBJ1-4; D unclear. Trimming took off 0 bases at V and 7 bases at J, with 10 bases between the two ends. The length of the CDR3 is 14 residues. The V gene's germline CDR1 is SGHRS and CDR2 YFSETQ. The CDR3 here is CASSLALAAEKLFF. The CDR3 nucleotides are TGCGCCAGCAGCTTGGCCCTGGCGGCTGAAAAACTGTTTTTT.

The V and J genes are TRBV2 and TRBJ2-7; 8 nucleotides line up with TRBD2. There are 12 residues in the CDR3. V trimming: 10 bases; J trimming: 6 bases; junction bases outside the gene matches: 8. Germline loops: CDR1 SNHLY, CDR2 FYNNEI. The CDR3 sequence: CATGRGGSEQYV. The DNA of the CDR3 is TGTGCCACCGGGAGGGGGGGGAGCGAGCAGTACGTC.

This chain connects TRBV10-3 to TRBJ2-2, with 8 bases matching TRBD1. In germline, CDR1 is ENHRY, CDR2 SYGVKD. Trimming removed 4 bases from V and 6 bases from J; junction bases left unmatched: 10. The CDR3 totals 16 residues. The CDR3 nucleotides read TGTGCCATCAGTGGTTCAGGGACAGGAGGAGCCGGGGAGCTGTTTTTT. Protein: CAISGSGTGGAGELFF.

The chain recombines TRBV29-1 with TRBJ1-1, with D unresolved. CDR1 and CDR2 (germline): SQVTM, ANQGSEA. The CDR3 covers 12 residues. V was trimmed by 5 bases and J by 1 base, leaving 8 bases between them. CDR3 in DNA: TGCAGCGTTCGGAGAGGGAACACTGAAGCTTTCTTT. It codes for CSVRRGNTEAFF.

The chain carries TRBV28 and TRBJ2-1; 7 bases agree with TRBD2. The trim removed 5 bases at V and 9 bases at J, leaving 13 bases unmatched. The CDR3 is made up of 15 amino acids. Germline V gene lookup returns CDR1 MDHEN and CDR2 SYDVKM. The CDR3 protein is CASSPRLAVPGEQFF. CDR3 coding DNA: TGTGCCAGCAGTCCACGACTAGCCGTACCTGGTGAGCAGTTCTTC.

CDR3 nucleotide sequence: TGTGCCAGCAGTGCGCAGGGGGCCGCGGGCACTGAAGCTTTCTTT. It is translated as CASSAQGAAGTEAFF. V usage is TRBV2 and J usage is TRBJ1-1, with 8 bases that match TRBD1. Germline CDR1 and CDR2: SNHLY and FYNNEI. The V gene end was trimmed by 4 bases and the J gene end by 4 bases; junction bases not matched to a gene: 8. The length of the CDR3 is 15 residues.

The chain employs TRBV11-2 and TRBJ1-1; TRBD1 might be the D (6 bases). The CDR3 length is 14 residues. V was clipped by 5 bases and J by 1 base, with 11 bases between them. CDR1 is SGHAT and CDR2 is FQNNGV in the germline V gene. CDR3 nucleotide sequence: TGTGCCAGCAGCCTCAGGGGCGGGAACACTGAAGCTTTCTTT. Protein product: CASSLRGGNTEAFF.

The rearrangement links TRBV5-1 to TRBJ2-6; possible D gene TRBD1, 5 bases. The V gene's germline CDR1 is SGHRS and CDR2 YFSETQ. V gave up 6 bases and J gave up 0 bases, with 13 bases separating them. The CDR3 consists of 16 residues. The CDR3 DNA sequence: TGCGCCAGCACCATCAGCCAGGGCTCTGGGGCCAACGTCCTGACTTTC. Encoded protein: CASTISQGSGANVLTF. The whole variable domain, filled in from reference TRBV5-1 and TRBJ2-6, reads KAGVTQTPRYLIKTRGQQVTLSCSPISGHRSVSWYQQTPGQGLQFLFEYFSETQRNKGNFPGRFSGRQFSNSRSEMNVSTLELGDSALYLCASTISQGSGANVLTFGAGSRLTVL.